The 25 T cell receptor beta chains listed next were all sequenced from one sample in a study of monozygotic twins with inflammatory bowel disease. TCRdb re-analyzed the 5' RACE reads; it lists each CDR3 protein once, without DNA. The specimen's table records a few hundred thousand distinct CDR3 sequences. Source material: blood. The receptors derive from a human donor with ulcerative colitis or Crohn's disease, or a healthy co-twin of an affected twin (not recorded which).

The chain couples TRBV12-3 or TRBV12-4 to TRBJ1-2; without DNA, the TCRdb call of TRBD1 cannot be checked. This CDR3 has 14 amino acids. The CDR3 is CASSTTGGRHGYTF.

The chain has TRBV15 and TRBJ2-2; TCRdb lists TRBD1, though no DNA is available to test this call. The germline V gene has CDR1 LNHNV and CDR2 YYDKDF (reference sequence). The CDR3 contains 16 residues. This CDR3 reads CATSRKPGPNTGELFF.

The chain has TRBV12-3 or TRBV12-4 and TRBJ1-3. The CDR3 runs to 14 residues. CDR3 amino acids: CASSRTESGNTIYF.

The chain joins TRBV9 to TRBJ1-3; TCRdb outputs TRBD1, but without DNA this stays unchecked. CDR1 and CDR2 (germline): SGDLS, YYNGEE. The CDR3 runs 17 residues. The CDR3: CASSVDVSGLPGNTIYF.

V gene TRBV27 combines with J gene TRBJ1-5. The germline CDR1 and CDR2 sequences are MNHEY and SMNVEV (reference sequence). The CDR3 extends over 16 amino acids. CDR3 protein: CASSIKMRADGQPQHF.

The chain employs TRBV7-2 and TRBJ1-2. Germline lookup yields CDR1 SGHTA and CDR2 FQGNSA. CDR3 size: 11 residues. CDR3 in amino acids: CASSLGSVRTF.

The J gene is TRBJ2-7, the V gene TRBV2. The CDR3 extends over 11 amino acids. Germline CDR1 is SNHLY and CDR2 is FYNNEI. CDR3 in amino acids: CASSAIYEQYF.

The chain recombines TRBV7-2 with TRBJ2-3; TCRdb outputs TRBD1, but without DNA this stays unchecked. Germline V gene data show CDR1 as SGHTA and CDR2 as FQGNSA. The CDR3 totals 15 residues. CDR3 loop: CASSFLLLGADTQYF.

This CDR3 is CASGSSGGLSYNEQFF. The V and J genes are TRBV28 and TRBJ2-1; TCRdb returns TRBD2, unconfirmable since there is no DNA. Germline V lookup: CDR1 MDHEN, CDR2 SYDVKM. The CDR3 has 16 amino acids.

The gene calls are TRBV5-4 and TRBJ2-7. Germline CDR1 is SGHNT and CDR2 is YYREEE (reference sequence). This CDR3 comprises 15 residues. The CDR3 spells CASSAVGGSSYEQYF.

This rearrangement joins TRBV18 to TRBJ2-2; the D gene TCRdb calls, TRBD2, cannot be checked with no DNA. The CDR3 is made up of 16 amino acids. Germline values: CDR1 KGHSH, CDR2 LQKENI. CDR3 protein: CASSPGRGATTGELFF.

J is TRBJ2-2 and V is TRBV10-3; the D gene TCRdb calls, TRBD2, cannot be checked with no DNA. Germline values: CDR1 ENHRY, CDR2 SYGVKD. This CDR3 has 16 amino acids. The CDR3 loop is CANSESRRGNTGELFF.

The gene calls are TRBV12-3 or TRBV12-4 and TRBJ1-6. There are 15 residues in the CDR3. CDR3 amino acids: CASSLLGKRSSPLHF.

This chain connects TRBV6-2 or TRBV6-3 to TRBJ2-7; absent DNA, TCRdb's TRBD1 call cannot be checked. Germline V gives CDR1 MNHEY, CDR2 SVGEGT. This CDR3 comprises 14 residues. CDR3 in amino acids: CASLRLGQSYEQYF.

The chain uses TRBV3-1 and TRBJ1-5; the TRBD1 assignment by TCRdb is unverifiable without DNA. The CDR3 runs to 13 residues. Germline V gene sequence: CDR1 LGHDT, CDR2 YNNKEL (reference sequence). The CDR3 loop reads CASSHGGIQPQHF.

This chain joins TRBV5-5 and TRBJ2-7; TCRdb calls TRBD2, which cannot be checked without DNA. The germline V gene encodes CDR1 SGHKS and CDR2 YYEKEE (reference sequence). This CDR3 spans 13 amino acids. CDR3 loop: CASSSGLSYEQYF.

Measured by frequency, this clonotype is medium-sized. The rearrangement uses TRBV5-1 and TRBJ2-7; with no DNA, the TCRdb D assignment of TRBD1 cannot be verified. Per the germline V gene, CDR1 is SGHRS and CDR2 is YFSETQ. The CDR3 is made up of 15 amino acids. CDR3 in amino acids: CASSGRTEKIYEQYF. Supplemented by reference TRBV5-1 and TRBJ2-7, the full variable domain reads KAGVTQTPRYLIKTRGQQVTLSCSPISGHRSVSWYQQTPGQGLQFLFEYFSETQRNKGNFPGRFSGRQFSNSRSEMNVSTLELGDSALYLCASSGRTEKIYEQYFGPGTRLTVT.

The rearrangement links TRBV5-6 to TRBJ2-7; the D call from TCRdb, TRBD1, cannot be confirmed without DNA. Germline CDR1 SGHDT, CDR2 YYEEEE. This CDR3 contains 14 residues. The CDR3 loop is CASSLKGASYEQYF.

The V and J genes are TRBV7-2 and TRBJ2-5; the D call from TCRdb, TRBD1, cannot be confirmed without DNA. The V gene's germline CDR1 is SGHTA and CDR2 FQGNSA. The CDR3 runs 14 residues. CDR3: CASSPLGAEETQYF.

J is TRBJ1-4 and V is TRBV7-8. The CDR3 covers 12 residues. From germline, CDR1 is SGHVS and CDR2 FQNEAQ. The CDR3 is CASSLSYEKLFF.

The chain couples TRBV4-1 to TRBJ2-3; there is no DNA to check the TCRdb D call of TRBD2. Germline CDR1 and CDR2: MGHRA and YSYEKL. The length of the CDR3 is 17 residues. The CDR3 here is CASSQDGTSGRTDTQYF.

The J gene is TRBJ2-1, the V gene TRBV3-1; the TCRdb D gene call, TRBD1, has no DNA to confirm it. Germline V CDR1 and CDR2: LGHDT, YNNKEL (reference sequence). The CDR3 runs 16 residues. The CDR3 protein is CASSQRGGRRLNEQFF.

CDR3: CASSYGGFGANVLTF. This chain uses TRBV6-2 or TRBV6-3 with TRBJ2-6. Germline lookup yields CDR1 MNHEY and CDR2 SVGEGT. The length of the CDR3 is 15 residues.

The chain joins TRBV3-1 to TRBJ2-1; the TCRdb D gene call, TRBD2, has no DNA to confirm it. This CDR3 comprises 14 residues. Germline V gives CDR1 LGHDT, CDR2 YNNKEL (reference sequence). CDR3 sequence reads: CASSQDASYNEQFF.

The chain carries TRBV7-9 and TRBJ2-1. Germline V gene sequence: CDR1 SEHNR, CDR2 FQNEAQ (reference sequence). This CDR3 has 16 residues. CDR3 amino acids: CASSPKEGVSYNEQFF.